These 32 T cell receptor beta chains originate from one sample sequenced in a study of Graves' ophthalmopathy and Graves' hyperthyroidism. Amplification of TCR beta CDR3 regions used RNA transcripts. Following a first-round RT-PCR that used HTBI primers, a second-round multiplex PCR was carried out. TCRdb redid the calling of the multiplex PCR reads with MiXCR, one entry per CDR3 protein. The table includes a few hundred thousand distinct CDR3 sequences, 39% detected once. The sequenced sample was peripheral blood or thyroid tissue (not recorded which). The source of these receptors is an adult man with Graves' hyperthyroidism.

This clonotype came up a few times. This may come from a read error, since a much larger clone is one base off. This rearrangement joins TRBV6-2 or TRBV6-3 to TRBJ1-6, with D hard to call. This CDR3 has 13 residues. V was shortened by 2 bases and J by 5 bases, with 4 bases between the two germline ends. From germline, CDR1 is MNHEY and CDR2 SVGEGT. The CDR3 DNA follows: TGTGCCAGCAGTTACAGGGATAATTCACCCCTCCACTTT. Translated, it gives CASSYRDNSPLHF.

This clonotype has more than one count but fewer than ten. A much larger clone differs by one base, so this may be a read error. The chain couples TRBV29-1 to TRBJ2-7; 7 bases match TRBD1. This CDR3 comprises 14 residues. Germline V gene sequence: CDR1 SQVTM, CDR2 ANQGSEA. The CDR3 sequence: CSAELRQGVYEQYF. The DNA for the CDR3 is TGCAGCGCTGAACTCCGACAGGGTGTCTACGAGCAGTACTTC.

This clonotype was seen repeatedly, ten times or more. The DNA of the CDR3 is TGTGCCAGCAGTGTACCGGGAGTCTCTGGAAACACCATATATTTT. Translating gives CASSVPGVSGNTIYF. This chain uses TRBV25-1 with TRBJ1-3, with D hard to call. Germline CDR1 MGHDK, CDR2 SYGVNS. The CDR3 spans 15 residues. Trimming took off 4 bases at V and 0 bases at J, with 10 bases between the two ends.

J is TRBJ1-1 and V is TRBV7-8, with 7 positions matching TRBD1. The CDR3 runs 15 residues. V shed 1 base, J shed 1 base, and the junction held 3 bases outside the gene matches. CDR1 is SGHVS and CDR2 is FQNEAQ in the germline V gene. CDR3 coding DNA: TGTGCCAGCAGCTTAGTAGCAGGGGGGAACACTGAAGCTTTCTTT. Its protein is CASSLVAGGNTEAFF.

This clonotype was recorded at least ten times. The V and J genes are TRBV24-1 and TRBJ2-2; no definite D call. The CDR3 runs to 11 residues. Trimming removed 4 bases at V and 6 bases at J, with 2 bases between. CDR1 KGHDR and CDR2 SFDVKD come from the germline V gene. CDR3 DNA sequence: TGTGCCACCAGTGAAGCCGGGGAGCTGTTTTTT. Its translation: CATSEAGELFF.

This clonotype was counted ten times or more. The chain uses TRBV6-1 and TRBJ1-5; D not certain. The CDR3 sequence is 14 residues long. V lost 1 base and J 3 bases, leaving 7 bases between the germline ends. Germline V gives CDR1 MNHNS, CDR2 SASEGT. The chain's CDR3 is CASSEGLVNQPQHF. In DNA, the CDR3 is TGTGCCAGCAGTGAAGGGCTCGTCAATCAGCCCCAGCATTTT.

V usage is TRBV11-1 and J usage is TRBJ2-1; D is uncertain. The CDR3 is 14 residues long. In germline, CDR1 is SGHAT, CDR2 FQDESV (reference sequence). V lost 1 base to trimming and J lost 5 bases, with 9 bases between them. CDR3 sequence (DNA): TGTGCCAGCAGCTTAGTTGGTCCCAACAATGAGCAGTTCTTC. Translating gives CASSLVGPNNEQFF.

On this clonotype itself: Just one base apart from a much larger clone, this may be a read error. The chain joins TRBV6-6 to TRBJ2-5; D may be TRBD1 or TRBD2 (5 bases each). V was pared by 5 bases and J by 6 bases, with 13 bases between. The V gene's germline CDR1 is MNHNY and CDR2 SVGAGI (reference sequence). The CDR3 runs 13 residues. The CDR3 reads CASSRGMLKTQYF. The CDR3 nucleotides read TGTGCCAGCAGTCGGGGCATGCTAAAGACCCAGTACTTC.

The rearrangement joins TRBV29-1 to TRBJ1-1; 8 bases agree with TRBD1. The CDR3 sequence is 12 residues long. Looked up from germline, CDR1 is SQVTM and CDR2 is ANQGSEA. CDR3 region: CSYPQGETEAFF. The CDR3 nucleotides read TGCAGTTACCCACAGGGGGAGACTGAAGCTTTCTTT.

The table lists this clonotype with many counts. This chain links TRBV19 with TRBJ2-7, with TRBD2 identical over 10 bases. J gave up 4 bases and V 6 bases, and 12 bases lay outside the gene matches. CDR1 LNHDA and CDR2 SQIVND come from the germline V gene (reference sequence). The CDR3 length is 16 residues. The CDR3, as DNA: TGTGCCAGTAGCCGGGCTAGCGGGAGCTTAGGGTACGAGCAGTACTTC. Amino acid sequence: CASSRASGSLGYEQYF.

This clonotype has a count of ten or more. The V gene is TRBV7-6, the J gene TRBJ2-7; D tentatively fits TRBD1 or TRBD2 (5 bases each). V dropped 5 bases and J dropped 0 bases, with 11 bases sitting between them. Germline V gives CDR1 SGHVS, CDR2 FNYEAQ. This CDR3 is 14 amino acids long. CDR3 sequence: CASSKGTVSYEQYF. The CDR3 coding sequence is TGTGCCAGCAGCAAAGGGACGGTCTCCTACGAGCAGTACTTC. Filled out from reference TRBV7-6 and TRBJ2-7, the complete variable domain reads GAGVSQSPRYKVTKRGQDVALRCDPISGHVSLYWYRQALGQGPEFLTYFNYEAQQDKSGLPNDRFSAERPEGSISTLTIQRTEQRDSAMYRCASSKGTVSYEQYFGPGTRLTVT.

In its sample, this clonotype was seen many times. V usage is TRBV12-3 or TRBV12-4 and J usage is TRBJ1-4, with D hard to call. The CDR3 is 13 amino acids. V was trimmed by 6 bases and J by 5 bases, leaving 10 bases between them. This CDR3 is CASRTGLNEKLFF. DNA for the CDR3: TGTGCCAGCAGAACGGGATTAAATGAAAAACTGTTTTTT.

The chain uses TRBV2 and TRBJ1-3; TRBD1 aligns across 8 bases. The germline V gene encodes CDR1 SNHLY and CDR2 FYNNEI. J was trimmed by 0 bases and V by 6 bases; bases with no gene match: 7. This CDR3 is built from 16 residues. CDR3 nucleotide sequence: TGTGCCAGCAGAGACGACAGGGGCCCCTCTGGAAACACCATATATTTT. Translated, it gives CASRDDRGPSGNTIYF.

This rearrangement joins TRBV6-5 to TRBJ1-5; D not resolved. The CDR3 runs to 17 residues. Trimming pared 0 bases from V and 0 bases from J, leaving 12 bases between. Germline CDR1 MNHEY, CDR2 SVGAGI. DNA of the CDR3: TGTGCCAGCAGTTACTCGGGAAACCCGCATAGCAATCAGCCCCAGCATTTT. Protein product: CASSYSGNPHSNQPQHF.

This clonotype was seen at least ten times. V and J are TRBV13 and TRBJ2-7; D unresolved. In germline, CDR1 is PRHDT, CDR2 FYEKMQ (reference sequence). CDR3 size: 13 residues. V was trimmed by 1 base and J by 3 bases, leaving 7 bases between them. The CDR3 bases are TGTGCCAGCAGCTTAGTGATCGGCTACGAGCAGTACTTC. As protein: CASSLVIGYEQYF.

There are many counts of this clonotype. V gene TRBV5-1 combines with J gene TRBJ1-1; unclear D gene. With 4 bases removed from V and 2 bases from J, the gap between germline ends came to 15 bases. The CDR3 contains 15 residues. Germline loops: CDR1 SGHRS, CDR2 YFSETQ. The CDR3 DNA reads TGCGCCAGCAGCCCTGGTGGGGTGGTTAACACTGAAGCTTTCTTT. Its protein product is CASSPGGVVNTEAFF. The full variable domain, with the rest looked up from reference TRBV5-1 and TRBJ1-1, is KAGVTQTPRYLIKTRGQQVTLSCSPISGHRSVSWYQQTPGQGLQFLFEYFSETQRNKGNFPGRFSGRQFSNSRSEMNVSTLELGDSALYLCASSPGGVVNTEAFFGQGTRLTVV.

This clonotype occurred many times. The chain employs TRBV29-1 and TRBJ1-2; TRBD1 agrees at 7 bases. CDR3 length equals 11 residues. Germline values: CDR1 SQVTM, CDR2 ANQGSEA. After removal of 4 bases from V and 4 bases from J, the junction contained 0 bases not matched to a gene. The CDR3 nucleotides read TGCAGCGTTGGACAGGGCTATGGCTACACCTTC. Protein: CSVGQGYGYTF.

The chain employs TRBV24-1 and TRBJ1-1, with TRBD1 matching over 8 bases. The J segment lost 6 bases and the V segment lost 2 bases, leaving 7 bases of the junction unmatched. The CDR3 is 15 amino acids. Germline CDR1 is KGHDR and CDR2 is SFDVKD. This CDR3 is CATSDWGQGASEAFF. CDR3 coding DNA: TGTGCCACCAGTGATTGGGGGCAGGGGGCTTCTGAAGCTTTCTTT.

Only a few counts were recorded for this clonotype. This may be a read error: a much more frequent sequence differs by one nucleotide. The CDR3 nucleotides read TGTGCCAGCAGCTTACAGAGAGGGAACACTGAAGCTTTCTTT. This translates into CASSLQRGNTEAFF. This chain uses TRBV7-9 with TRBJ1-1; D is unresolved. The CDR3 spans 14 residues. Trimming removed 2 bases at V and 1 base at J, with 8 bases between. Germline-derived CDR1 and CDR2 are SEHNR and FQNEAQ (reference sequence).

The chain's CDR3 is CASSLTILSGELFF. DNA for the CDR3: TGTGCCAGCAGTTTGACAATTTTGAGCGGGGAGCTGTTTTTT. This chain joins TRBV7-9 and TRBJ2-2; D uncertain. Germline CDR1 and CDR2: SEHNR and FQNEAQ (reference sequence). V was cut by 6 bases and J by 7 bases, with 15 bases left in between. This CDR3 region has 14 residues.

This rearrangement joins TRBV12-3 or TRBV12-4 to TRBJ2-2, with D unclear. V dropped 1 base and J dropped 5 bases, with 14 bases sitting between them. The CDR3 totals 16 residues. CDR3 nucleotide sequence: TGTGCCAGCAGTTTAGAGGCGCGATTGGGGACCGGGGAGCTGTTTTTT. It codes for CASSLEARLGTGELFF.

This clonotype appeared many times. The CDR3 DNA sequence: TGTGCCAGCAGCCCCCAGACAGGGGGGAACACTGAAGCTTTCTTT. Protein product: CASSPQTGGNTEAFF. V and J are TRBV5-4 and TRBJ1-1, with 9 positions matching TRBD1. Germline CDR1 SGHNT, CDR2 YYREEE (reference sequence). CDR3 length equals 15 residues. The trim removed 4 bases at V and 1 base at J, leaving 5 bases unmatched. Full variable domain (outside the CDR3, taken from reference TRBV5-4 and TRBJ1-1): ETGVTQSPTHLIKTRGQQVTLRCSSQSGHNTVSWYQQALGQGPQFIFQYYREEENGRGNFPPRFSGLQFPNYSSELNVNALELDDSALYLCASSPQTGGNTEAFFGQGTRLTVV.

This clonotype was recorded at least ten times. The chain uses TRBV12-3 or TRBV12-4 and TRBJ2-7; the D gene is possibly TRBD1 (5 bases). CDR3 size: 13 residues. The V end lost 3 bases, the J end lost 7 bases, and 13 bases lay between the germline ends. CDR3 nucleotides: TGTGCCAGCAGTTTGCAGGGTTTGGTGGAGCAGTACTTC. Translating it yields CASSLQGLVEQYF.

A note on this clonotype: A junction boundary mismatches the germline segment, possibly from a read error. The CDR3 loop reads CASSKSWGGSGANVLTF. DNA for the CDR3: TGTGCCAGCAGTAAATCTTGGGGAGGATCTGGGGCCAACGTCCTGACTTTC. The V and J genes are TRBV4-1 and TRBJ2-6; TRBD2 is a possible D gene (6 bases). The CDR3 totals 17 residues. CDR1 and CDR2 (germline): MGHRA, YSYEKL.

This clonotype was observed many times. This rearrangement joins TRBV15 to TRBJ2-6, with D tentatively TRBD2 (6 bases). The CDR3 runs 16 residues. V lost 1 base, J lost 4 bases, and 11 bases lay in between. Germline values: CDR1 LNHNV, CDR2 YYDKDF (reference sequence). The CDR3 nucleotides are TGTGCCACCAGCAGAGGGAGGGTCGGAGGGGCCAACGTCCTGACTTTC. This sequence encodes CATSRGRVGGANVLTF.

The V gene is TRBV9, the J gene TRBJ1-4, with a weak D call TRBD1 (5 bases). The V end lost 3 bases, the J end lost 7 bases, and 22 bases lay between the germline ends. There are 17 residues in the CDR3. In germline, CDR1 is SGDLS, CDR2 YYNGEE. The CDR3 region has the DNA TGTGCCAGCAGCGCCACACTAGCGGGGGGTCGCGCTGAAAAACTGTTTTTT. Its protein is CASSATLAGGRAEKLFF.

V gene TRBV7-9 combines with J gene TRBJ2-7; maybe TRBD2 (6 bases). The J call may be faulty, since TRBJ2-1 better matches the DNA end. CDR3 size: 14 residues. CDR1 and CDR2 (germline): SEHNR, FQNEAQ (reference sequence). The CDR3 DNA follows: TGTGCCAGCAGCTTCATAGCGGTCTACAATGAGCAGTTCTTC. This encodes CASSFIAVYNEQFF.

The genes are TRBV10-3 and TRBJ2-7, with 10 nucleotides matching TRBD2. This CDR3 region has 15 residues. Losses at the gene ends were 2 bases for V and 3 bases for J; bases not matched to a gene: 4. The germline CDR1 and CDR2 sequences are ENHRY and SYGVKD. CDR3 residues: CAISEGVAGGYEQYF. In nucleotides, the CDR3 is TGTGCCATCAGTGAGGGGGTAGCGGGAGGCTACGAGCAGTACTTC.

This clonotype occurred many times. The chain uses TRBV19 and TRBJ2-2; 8 bases match TRBD1. Losses at the gene ends were 9 bases for V and 5 bases for J; bases not matched to a gene: 5. CDR1 and CDR2 (germline): LNHDA, SQIVND (reference sequence). The CDR3 sequence is 13 residues long. Written as DNA, the CDR3 is TGTGCCAGCCCGGACAGGGCGACCGGGGAGCTGTTTTTT. The encoded protein is CASPDRATGELFF.

This clonotype showed up just once. This sequence may be a read error, since a much larger clone differs from it by one base. The chain carries TRBV6-5 and TRBJ2-2; tentatively, D is TRBD2 (5 bases). Germline CDR1 is MNHEY and CDR2 is SVGAGI. The CDR3 is 14 amino acids. The CDR3 coding sequence is TGTGCCGGCAGTACCCGGCGAGGAGGCGGGGAGCTGTTTTTT. It yields the protein CAGSTRRGGGELFF.

This clonotype was detected many times. The chain links TRBV5-1 to TRBJ1-1; 7 bases map to TRBD1. V lost 0 bases to trimming and J lost 1 base; unmatched junction nucleotides: 3. The CDR3 sequence is 15 residues long. Per germline, CDR1 SGHRS and CDR2 YFSETQ. In nucleotides, the CDR3 is TGCGCCAGCAGCTTGGAAGGGGGCAGGAACACTGAAGCTTTCTTT. It codes for CASSLEGGRNTEAFF.

The sample holds a few counts of this clonotype. V and J are TRBV9 and TRBJ2-7; D might be TRBD1 (5 bases). There are 13 residues in the CDR3. Trimming left V 0 bases short and J 2 bases short, with 6 bases between. Germline assignment: CDR1 SGDLS and CDR2 YYNGEE. This CDR3 reads CASSVVGPYEQYF. The CDR3 coding sequence is TGTGCCAGCAGCGTAGTGGGGCCCTACGAGCAGTACTTC.